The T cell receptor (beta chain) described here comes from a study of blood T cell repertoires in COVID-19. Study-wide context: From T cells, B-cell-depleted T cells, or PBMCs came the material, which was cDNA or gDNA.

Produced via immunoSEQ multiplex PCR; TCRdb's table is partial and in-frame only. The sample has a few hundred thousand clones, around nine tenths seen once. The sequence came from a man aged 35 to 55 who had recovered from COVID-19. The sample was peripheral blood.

The CDR3: CASSPTGPNSPLHF. For the CDR3, the DNA is TGTGCCAGTAGTCCGACAGGCCCTAATTCACCCCTCCACTTT. This chain connects TRBV19 to TRBJ1-6; D possibly corresponds to TRBD1 (6 bases). Germline values: CDR1 LNHDA, CDR2 SQIVND (reference sequence). The CDR3 loop spans 14 amino acids. V shed 5 bases and J shed 6 bases, with 11 bases lying between them.